Listed below are T cell receptor beta chains from one sample, sequenced in a study of spatial heterogeneity in lung cancer. TCRdb ran MiXCR on the 5' RACE reads and lists one entry per CDR3 protein. This table holds about 48,000 distinct CDR3 sequences, less than 5.5% found once. The sample here was PBMCs, taken at surgery. These receptors were obtained from a male donor with early-stage non-small cell lung cancer. Each CDR3 is given without its conserved first and last residue. Fields, in order: V gene, CDR3 protein.

v_gene: TRBV29-1; CDR3aa: SVAEGTNTEAF
v_gene: TRBV7-9; CDR3aa: ASSFGTGGEKLF
v_gene: TRBV30; CDR3aa: AWSASYEQY
v_gene: TRBV10-3; CDR3aa: AIKGPLKGIEAF
v_gene: TRBV5-1; CDR3aa: ASSSGTTGETQY
v_gene: TRBV27; CDR3aa: ASKPIDNYGYT
v_gene: TRBV7-9; CDR3aa: ASSPPTSGWNYQNEQL
v_gene: TRBV20-1; CDR3aa: SARVLAGANTGELF
v_gene: TRBV29-1; CDR3aa: SVVGLVGQETQY
v_gene: TRBV4-3; CDR3aa: ASSQVGRTDTQY
v_gene: TRBV5-1; CDR3aa: ASTRTGGGNEQF
v_gene: TRBV10-3; CDR3aa: AIRQTSGDNEQF
v_gene: TRBV12-5; CDR3aa: ASGLGETALNEQF
v_gene: TRBV20-1; CDR3aa: SARDPRTDTQY
v_gene: TRBV5-1; CDR3aa: ASSPGPGDYEQY
v_gene: TRBV3-1; CDR3aa: ASRGLAGGGSYNEQF
v_gene: TRBV7-2; CDR3aa: ASSLSRFQAGELF
v_gene: TRBV7-9; CDR3aa: ASSRDKGLH
v_gene: TRBV4-2; CDR3aa: ASSRRLAGGPGELF
v_gene: TRBV3-1; CDR3aa: ASSQANRAGTRSTDTQY
v_gene: TRBV20-1; CDR3aa: SPLGTGRNEQF
v_gene: TRBV7-9; CDR3aa: ASSLEPHSPLH
v_gene: TRBV6-2/TRBV6-3; CDR3aa: ASSFAGVAVNIQY
v_gene: TRBV12-3/TRBV12-4; CDR3aa: ASSLSGAETQY
v_gene: TRBV5-4; CDR3aa: ASSSTSGSGEQY
v_gene: TRBV5-1; CDR3aa: ASSLKTSGYTYEQY
v_gene: TRBV20-1; CDR3aa: SARQTGGGGGRTDTQY
v_gene: TRBV2; CDR3aa: ASSSWDTQY
v_gene: TRBV25-1; CDR3aa: ASSADTGELF
v_gene: TRBV12-3/TRBV12-4; CDR3aa: ASRYQGPSYGYT
v_gene: TRBV29-1; CDR3aa: SVDTGSGANVLT
v_gene: TRBV6-2/TRBV6-3; CDR3aa: ATRPDFYGYT
v_gene: TRBV12-3/TRBV12-4; CDR3aa: ASSLKSGQPQH
v_gene: TRBV5-1; CDR3aa: ASSLGSPGLEAF
v_gene: TRBV3-1; CDR3aa: ASEAGVGLITEAF
v_gene: TRBV10-2; CDR3aa: ASSLAGGPYEQY
v_gene: TRBV7-2; CDR3aa: ASSLVGNSNQPQH
v_gene: TRBV5-1; CDR3aa: ASSFRTGGAYGYT
v_gene: TRBV6-2/TRBV6-3; CDR3aa: ASKDRIQPQH
v_gene: TRBV5-1; CDR3aa: ASSLLPRETQY
v_gene: TRBV6-6; CDR3aa: ASSYEPGDPKETQY
v_gene: TRBV6-5; CDR3aa: ASGRALAGDEQY
v_gene: TRBV27; CDR3aa: ASSLYLGGGVDTEAF
v_gene: TRBV2; CDR3aa: ASNFQPGLAGVSEQY
v_gene: TRBV5-1; CDR3aa: ASGTSGPYEQY
v_gene: TRBV11-2; CDR3aa: ASSLSGAVTLQETQY
v_gene: TRBV11-2; CDR3aa: ASSLQTSGFTDTQY
v_gene: TRBV7-8; CDR3aa: ASRATRGTGENEQF
v_gene: TRBV19; CDR3aa: ASSGTSGRGEQF
v_gene: TRBV7-6; CDR3aa: ASSLVLAGSYEQF
v_gene: TRBV28; CDR3aa: ASCYSGPYEQY
v_gene: TRBV7-9; CDR3aa: ASSLAGGRALREQF
v_gene: TRBV30; CDR3aa: AWSVQGNTEAF
v_gene: TRBV19; CDR3aa: ASSLPLGTEAF
v_gene: TRBV5-6; CDR3aa: ASSPSWAGLNGYT